Below, one T cell receptor (beta chain) is given with its context. The antigen is unknown. The PCR was carried out with 60 Vbeta primers and 13 Jbeta primers. Method: immunoSEQ multiplex PCR; TCRdb's copy keeps in-frame clones and lacks some. The sample lists about 63,000 clones; 85% to 90% were seen once. The CDR3 is 16 residues long. In germline, CDR1 is SQVTM, CDR2 ANQGSEA. The V and J ends lost 6 bases and 2 bases respectively, with 20 bases between them. The sample is drawn from a study of cytomegalovirus exposure and HLA in healthy donors. Study-level results: Trimming of TCR beta V- and J-genes showed a link, identified in a later analysis, to a missense DCLRE1C variant. Later examination showed HLA-associated TCR beta chains had greater clonal expansion than equally common others.

Specimen: PBMCs. The J gene is TRBJ1-5, the V gene TRBV29-1, with a tentative D call TRBD1 (6 bases). This TCR derives from a woman aged 25 to 39 in good health and CMV-seropositive. CDR3 nucleotides: TGCAGCGTCCATTTCTCAGGGGAAGTGGGCAATCAGCCCCAGCATTTT. Protein product: CSVHFSGEVGNQPQHF.